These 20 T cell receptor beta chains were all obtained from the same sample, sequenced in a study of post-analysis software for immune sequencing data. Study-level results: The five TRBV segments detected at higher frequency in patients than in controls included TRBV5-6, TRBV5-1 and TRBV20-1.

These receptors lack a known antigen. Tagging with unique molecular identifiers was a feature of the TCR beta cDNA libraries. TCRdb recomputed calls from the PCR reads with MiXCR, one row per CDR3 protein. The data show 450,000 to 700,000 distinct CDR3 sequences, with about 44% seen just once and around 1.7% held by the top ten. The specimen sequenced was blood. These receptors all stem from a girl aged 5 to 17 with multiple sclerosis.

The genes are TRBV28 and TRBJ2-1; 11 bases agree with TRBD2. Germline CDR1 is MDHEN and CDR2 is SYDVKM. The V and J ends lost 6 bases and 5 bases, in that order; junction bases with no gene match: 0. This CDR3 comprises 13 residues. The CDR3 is CASRLAGDNEQFF. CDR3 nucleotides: TGTGCCAGCAGACTAGCGGGAGACAATGAGCAGTTCTTC.

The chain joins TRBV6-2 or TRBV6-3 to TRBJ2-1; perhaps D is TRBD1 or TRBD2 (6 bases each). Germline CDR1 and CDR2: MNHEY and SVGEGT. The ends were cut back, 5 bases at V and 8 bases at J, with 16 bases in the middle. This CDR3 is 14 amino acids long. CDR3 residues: CASSTQGRTDEQFF. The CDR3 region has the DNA TGTGCCAGCAGTACCCAGGGGAGGACGGATGAGCAGTTCTTC.

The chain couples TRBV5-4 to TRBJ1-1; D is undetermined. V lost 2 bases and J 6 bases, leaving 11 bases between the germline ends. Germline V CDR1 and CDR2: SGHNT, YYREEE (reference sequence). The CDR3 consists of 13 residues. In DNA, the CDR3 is TGTGCCAGCAGCTTCGCCCGAGGCCCTGAAGCTTTCTTT. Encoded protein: CASSFARGPEAFF. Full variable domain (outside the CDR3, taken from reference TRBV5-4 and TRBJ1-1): ETGVTQSPTHLIKTRGQQVTLRCSSQSGHNTVSWYQQALGQGPQFIFQYYREEENGRGNFPPRFSGLQFPNYSSELNVNALELDDSALYLCASSFARGPEAFFGQGTRLTVV.

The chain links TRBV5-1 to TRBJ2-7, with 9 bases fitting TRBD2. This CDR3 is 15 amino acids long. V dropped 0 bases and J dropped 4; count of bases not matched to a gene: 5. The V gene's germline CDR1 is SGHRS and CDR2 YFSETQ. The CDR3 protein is CASSLVSGSMYEQYF. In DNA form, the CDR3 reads TGCGCCAGCAGCTTGGTTAGCGGGAGTATGTACGAGCAGTACTTC.

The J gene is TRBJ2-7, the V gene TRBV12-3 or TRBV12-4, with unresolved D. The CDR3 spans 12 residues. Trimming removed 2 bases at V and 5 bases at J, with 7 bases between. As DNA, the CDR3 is TGTGCCAGCAGTTTAAGGTTCCACGAGCAGTACTTC. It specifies CASSLRFHEQYF.

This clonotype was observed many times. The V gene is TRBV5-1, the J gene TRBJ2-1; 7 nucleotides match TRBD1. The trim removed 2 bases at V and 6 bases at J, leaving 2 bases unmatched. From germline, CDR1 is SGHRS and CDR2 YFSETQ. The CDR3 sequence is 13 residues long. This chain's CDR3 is CASSFYRGNEQFF. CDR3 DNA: TGCGCCAGCAGCTTTTACAGGGGCAATGAGCAGTTCTTC. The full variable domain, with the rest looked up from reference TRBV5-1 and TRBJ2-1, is KAGVTQTPRYLIKTRGQQVTLSCSPISGHRSVSWYQQTPGQGLQFLFEYFSETQRNKGNFPGRFSGRQFSNSRSEMNVSTLELGDSALYLCASSFYRGNEQFFGPGTRLTVL.

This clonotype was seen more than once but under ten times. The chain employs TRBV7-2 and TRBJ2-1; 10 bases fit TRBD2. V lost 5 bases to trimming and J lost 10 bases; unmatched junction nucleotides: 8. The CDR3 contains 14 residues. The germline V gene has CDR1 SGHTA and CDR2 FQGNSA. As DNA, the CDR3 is TGTGCCAGCAGCCCTAGAGGTAGCGGGGGGGAGCAGTTCTTC. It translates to CASSPRGSGGEQFF.

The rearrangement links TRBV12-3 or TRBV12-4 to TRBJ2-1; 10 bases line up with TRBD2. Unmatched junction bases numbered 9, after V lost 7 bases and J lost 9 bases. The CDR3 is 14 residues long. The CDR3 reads CASNPAGGFGEQFF. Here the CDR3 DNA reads TGTGCCAGCAATCCAGCGGGAGGGTTTGGTGAGCAGTTCTTC.

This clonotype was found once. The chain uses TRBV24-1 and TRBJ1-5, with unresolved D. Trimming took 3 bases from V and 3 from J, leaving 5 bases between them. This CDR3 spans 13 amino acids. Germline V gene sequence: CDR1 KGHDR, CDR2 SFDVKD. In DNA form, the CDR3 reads TGTGCCACCAGTGATCGGGACAATCAGCCCCAGCATTTT. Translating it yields CATSDRDNQPQHF.

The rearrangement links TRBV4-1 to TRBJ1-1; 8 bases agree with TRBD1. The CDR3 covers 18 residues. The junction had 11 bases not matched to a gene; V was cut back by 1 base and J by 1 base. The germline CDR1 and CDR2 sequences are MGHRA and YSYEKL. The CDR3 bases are TGCGCCAGCAGCCAAGTAGGGCAGGGGGCCCTCCGGAACACTGAAGCTTTCTTT. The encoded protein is CASSQVGQGALRNTEAFF.

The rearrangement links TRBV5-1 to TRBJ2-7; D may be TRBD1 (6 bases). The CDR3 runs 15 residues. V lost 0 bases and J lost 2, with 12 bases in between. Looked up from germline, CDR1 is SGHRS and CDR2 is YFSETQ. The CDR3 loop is CASSLGTAATYEQYF. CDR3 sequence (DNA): TGCGCCAGCAGCTTGGGGACAGCCGCCACCTACGAGCAGTACTTC.

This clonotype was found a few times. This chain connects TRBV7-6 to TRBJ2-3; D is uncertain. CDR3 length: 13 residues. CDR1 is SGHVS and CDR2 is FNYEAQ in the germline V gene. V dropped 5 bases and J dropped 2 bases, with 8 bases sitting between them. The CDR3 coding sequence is TGTGCCAGCAGCCGCGGCGACACAGATACGCAGTATTTT. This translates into CASSRGDTDTQYF.

The CDR3 loop is CASSLESLRWADTQYF. The CDR3 DNA follows: TGTGCCAGCAGCTTGGAGTCTCTCCGTTGGGCAGATACGCAGTATTTT. This sequence joins TRBV5-5 and TRBJ2-3; D is undetermined. The V end was cut by 0 bases, the J end by 4 bases, with 15 bases between. The CDR3 is 16 amino acids. Germline V gene lookup returns CDR1 SGHKS and CDR2 YYEKEE (reference sequence).

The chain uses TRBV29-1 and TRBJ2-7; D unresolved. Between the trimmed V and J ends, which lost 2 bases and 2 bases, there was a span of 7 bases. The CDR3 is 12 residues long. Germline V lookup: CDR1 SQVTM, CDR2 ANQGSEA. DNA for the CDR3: TGCAGCGTTGAACACGCCCCCTACGAGCAGTACTTC. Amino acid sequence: CSVEHAPYEQYF.

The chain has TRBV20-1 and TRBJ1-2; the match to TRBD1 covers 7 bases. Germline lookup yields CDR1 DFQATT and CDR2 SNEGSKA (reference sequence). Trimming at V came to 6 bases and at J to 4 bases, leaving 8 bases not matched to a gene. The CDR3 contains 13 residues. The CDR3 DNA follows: TGCAGTGCGTCAACAGGGGAGGTCTATGGCTACACCTTC. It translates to CSASTGEVYGYTF.

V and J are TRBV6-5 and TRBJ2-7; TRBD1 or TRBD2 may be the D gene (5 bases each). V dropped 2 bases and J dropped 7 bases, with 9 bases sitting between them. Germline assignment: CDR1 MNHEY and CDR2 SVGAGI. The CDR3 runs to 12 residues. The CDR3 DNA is TGTGCCAGCAGTTACGGGGGTTTGGAGCAGTACTTC. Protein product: CASSYGGLEQYF.

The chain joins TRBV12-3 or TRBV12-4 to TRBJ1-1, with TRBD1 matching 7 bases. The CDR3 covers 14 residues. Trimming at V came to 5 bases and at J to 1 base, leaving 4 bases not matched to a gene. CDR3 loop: CASSDWDRNTEAFF. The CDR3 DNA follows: TGTGCCAGCAGTGACTGGGACAGGAACACTGAAGCTTTCTTT.

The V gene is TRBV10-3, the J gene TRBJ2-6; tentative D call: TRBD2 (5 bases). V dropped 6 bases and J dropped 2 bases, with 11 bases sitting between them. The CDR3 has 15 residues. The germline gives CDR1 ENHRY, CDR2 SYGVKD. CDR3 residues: CAISGVGTGANVLTF. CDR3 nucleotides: TGTGCCATCAGCGGGGTGGGGACTGGGGCCAACGTCCTGACTTTC.

CDR3 residues: CASSEGGQGGPYEQYF. In DNA form, the CDR3 reads TGTGCCAGCAGTGAAGGGGGACAGGGAGGCCCCTACGAGCAGTACTTC. The V call is TRBV2, the J call TRBJ2-7; 9 nucleotides match TRBD1. The CDR3 spans 16 residues. Germline CDR1 reads SNHLY; CDR2 reads FYNNEI. The V segment lost 1 base and the J segment 2 bases; nucleotides outside the gene matches: 6.

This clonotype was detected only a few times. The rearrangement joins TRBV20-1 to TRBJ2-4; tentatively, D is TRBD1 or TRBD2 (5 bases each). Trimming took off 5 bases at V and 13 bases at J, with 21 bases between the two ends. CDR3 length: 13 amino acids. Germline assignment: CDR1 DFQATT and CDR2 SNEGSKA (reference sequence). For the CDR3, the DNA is TGCAGTGCTGAGGGGACCGCCTCTGGGGAGCAGTACTTC. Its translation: CSAEGTASGEQYF.